These 28 T cell receptor beta chains came from one sample sequenced in a study of T-cell reconstitution after alpha-beta-depleted transplantation in children (dated by TCRdb to about 2016). According to the study, the label for this sample's treatment or condition signals: allogeneic hematopoietic cell transplantation with graft depleted of TCRalphabeta T cells and CD19 B cells. Receptor libraries were prepared by PCR. The sample was run on an Illumina HiSeq 2500. Molecular barcoding was employed in the preparation of TCR libraries, with unique molecular identifiers being used to normalize TCRbeta repertoire quantification. The public reads were reanalyzed by TCRdb: fastp trimming at Q25, MiXCR alignment, in-frame beta chains only. Rows are unified per CDR3 protein, each entry keeping the most common DNA and genes. The table for this sample lists about 980,000 distinct CDR3 sequences; roughly 29% of them were counted only once. The ten largest clones represent over 25% of the sample.

The material was PBMCs, mostly from graft donor cells, obtained 360 days after TCRalphabeta/CD19-depleted stem cell transplant. All receptors derive from a boy in the first two years of life who had a stem cell transplant for SCID, so the T cells may come from the graft donor.

This rearrangement joins TRBV25-1 to TRBJ2-5; D is unclear. CDR1 MGHDK and CDR2 SYGVNS come from the germline V gene. The CDR3 is made up of 14 amino acids. Trimming stripped 2 bases from V and 5 bases from J, with 12 bases between. CDR3 region: CASSEPSSWETQYF. In DNA, the CDR3 is TGTGCCAGCAGTGAACCCTCTTCCTGGGAGACCCAGTACTTC.

CDR3 region: CASRLTGGNEKLFF. The CDR3 bases are TGTGCCAGCAGATTAACAGGGGGCAATGAAAAACTGTTTTTT. J is TRBJ1-4 and V is TRBV6-5; TRBD1 matches 9 bases. Germline assignment: CDR1 MNHEY and CDR2 SVGAGI. The CDR3 sequence is 14 residues long. Trimming cost V 6 bases and J 5 bases; bases outside gene matches: 4.

The rearrangement links TRBV7-2 to TRBJ2-5, with D perhaps matching TRBD1 or TRBD2 (5 bases each). Germline V gene sequence: CDR1 SGHTA, CDR2 FQGNSA. Deletions cut 2 bases from V and 4 bases from J, with 14 bases between. The CDR3 runs 15 residues. CDR3 in DNA: TGTGCCAGCAGCTTAAGGTCCGGGGCGGGAGAGACCCAGTACTTC. Encoded protein: CASSLRSGAGETQYF.

This clonotype was recorded a few times. This sequence joins TRBV20-1 and TRBJ2-1; D gene uncertain. The CDR3 has 13 residues. CDR1 is DFQATT and CDR2 is SNEGSKA in the germline V gene (reference sequence). Between the trimmed V and J ends, which lost 4 bases and 6 bases, there was a span of 13 bases. The CDR3 loop reads CSAKKNYLNEQFF. DNA for the CDR3: TGCAGTGCTAAAAAGAACTACCTCAATGAGCAGTTCTTC.

This clonotype was seen a handful of times. This chain uses TRBV4-2 with TRBJ2-7, with D tentatively TRBD1 or TRBD2 (5 bases each). V was clipped by 4 bases and J by 7 bases, with 11 bases between them. CDR1 is LGHNA, CDR2 YNFKEQ, per germline. The CDR3 has 12 residues. CDR3 sequence reads: CASSLLRGEQYF. The DNA for the CDR3 is TGTGCCAGCAGCCTATTGAGGGGAGAGCAGTACTTC.

This clonotype was counted only a few times. The chain joins TRBV12-3 or TRBV12-4 to TRBJ1-1, with D uncertain. Trimming pared 3 bases from V and 4 bases from J, leaving 12 bases between. The CDR3 totals 14 residues. The CDR3 reads CASSLGDPGTEAFF. The CDR3 nucleotides are TGTGCCAGCAGTTTGGGAGACCCGGGCACTGAAGCTTTCTTT.

This chain links TRBV5-1 with TRBJ1-5, with D possibly being TRBD1 (5 bases). The CDR3 has 15 residues. Germline CDR1 is SGHRS and CDR2 is YFSETQ. Trimming took 4 bases from V and 3 from J, leaving 14 bases between them. The DNA of the CDR3 is TGCGCCAGCAGCCCCCTGGGACTTGCCAATCAGCCCCAGCATTTT. It is translated as CASSPLGLANQPQHF.

This clonotype was observed a few times. V is TRBV4-1 and J is TRBJ2-1, with TRBD1 matching 7 bases. CDR1 MGHRA and CDR2 YSYEKL come from the germline V gene. The ends lost 4 bases at V and 5 bases at J; junction bases unmatched: 17. This CDR3 has 18 residues. The CDR3 is CASSLPGQILHENNEQFF. DNA for the CDR3: TGCGCCAGCAGCCTGCCGGGACAGATCCTTCACGAAAACAATGAGCAGTTCTTC.

This rearrangement joins TRBV5-1 to TRBJ2-3; D not resolved. Germline V lookup: CDR1 SGHRS, CDR2 YFSETQ. Trimming left V 0 bases short and J 4 bases short, with 9 bases between. This CDR3 comprises 14 residues. The CDR3 loop is CASSLDVGSDTQYF. The CDR3 DNA follows: TGCGCCAGCAGCTTGGATGTCGGTTCAGATACGCAGTATTTT. The full variable domain, its missing parts supplied by reference TRBV5-1 and TRBJ2-3, is KAGVTQTPRYLIKTRGQQVTLSCSPISGHRSVSWYQQTPGQGLQFLFEYFSETQRNKGNFPGRFSGRQFSNSRSEMNVSTLELGDSALYLCASSLDVGSDTQYFGPGTRLTVL.

The V and J genes are TRBV11-2 and TRBJ2-2, with 7 bases identical to TRBD2. V lost 4 bases, J lost 7 bases, and 27 bases stayed unmatched. The CDR3 spans 21 residues. Germline V CDR1 and CDR2: SGHAT, FQNNGV. CDR3 DNA: TGTGCCAGCAGCTCACCATCGGCGCGGGACTACATTAAGGGGACTTTCGGGGAGCTGTTTTTT. Translation gives CASSSPSARDYIKGTFGELFF.

The chain employs TRBV12-3 or TRBV12-4 and TRBJ1-4; D might be TRBD1 (6 bases). The CDR3 has 14 residues. The V end was cut by 6 bases, the J end by 4 bases, with 12 bases between. The CDR3 region is CASSQWTVNEKLFF. The CDR3 bases are TGTGCCAGCAGCCAATGGACAGTTAATGAAAAACTGTTTTTT.

The chain uses TRBV11-1 and TRBJ1-1; D is possibly TRBD1 (6 bases). Per germline, CDR1 SGHAT and CDR2 FQDESV (reference sequence). The V end was cut by 1 base, the J end by 5 bases, with 23 bases between. The CDR3 contains 18 residues. The CDR3 DNA sequence: TGTGCCAGCAGCTTAGGAATGGCAGGGACACCCGTAGGAACTGAAGCTTTCTTT. It codes for CASSLGMAGTPVGTEAFF.

CDR3 bases: TGCAGCGTTGATCCCGCGCCAGGGGGCTCCTATGGCTACACCTTC. Protein sequence: CSVDPAPGGSYGYTF. The chain combines TRBV29-1 with TRBJ1-2; 8 nucleotides align to TRBD1. The V gene end was trimmed by 3 bases and the J gene end by 4 bases; junction bases not matched to a gene: 10. The germline V gene encodes CDR1 SQVTM and CDR2 ANQGSEA. This CDR3 comprises 15 residues.

This clonotype came up once. The rearrangement links TRBV20-1 to TRBJ1-6, with 7 nucleotides matching TRBD1. Per the germline V gene, CDR1 is DFQATT and CDR2 is SNEGSKA (reference sequence). The J segment lost 9 bases and the V segment lost 6 bases, leaving 5 bases of the junction unmatched. This CDR3 is 12 amino acids long. The CDR3 DNA reads as TGCAGTGCAACAGACAGGGTTTCACCCCTCCACTTT. Protein sequence: CSATDRVSPLHF.

This clonotype occurred a few times. V is TRBV12-3 or TRBV12-4 and J is TRBJ1-1, with D possibly being TRBD1 (5 bases). There are 10 residues in the CDR3. V was trimmed by 8 bases and J by 7 bases, leaving 8 bases between them. The CDR3 bases are TGTGCCAGCGGGGACGGTGAAGCTTTCTTT. It translates to CASGDGEAFF.

The chain carries TRBV27 and TRBJ2-2, with D uncertain. Trimming removed 5 bases from V and 7 bases from J, with 8 bases in between. Germline lookup yields CDR1 MNHEY and CDR2 SMNVEV (reference sequence). The CDR3 covers 12 residues. CDR3 residues: CASSLRYGELFF. The DNA for the CDR3 is TGTGCCAGCAGTCTCCGTTACGGGGAGCTGTTTTTT.

The chain combines TRBV5-6 with TRBJ1-5, with TRBD1 matching over 8 bases. This CDR3 has 16 residues. CDR1 is SGHDT and CDR2 is YYEEEE in the germline V gene. Trimming took 4 bases from V and 1 from J; bases not matched to a gene: 7. The CDR3 reads CASSPGGTGSNQPQHF. CDR3 in DNA: TGTGCCAGCAGCCCCGGTGGGACAGGAAGCAATCAGCCCCAGCATTTT.

The chain links TRBV5-6 to TRBJ1-4; D is undetermined. V was trimmed by 0 bases and J by 8 bases, leaving 17 bases between them. The CDR3 is made up of 16 amino acids. Looked up from germline, CDR1 is SGHDT and CDR2 is YYEEEE. CDR3 sequence reads: CASSLAGVLVREKLFF. CDR3 bases: TGTGCCAGCAGCTTGGCGGGAGTCCTGGTTAGGGAAAAACTGTTTTTT.

This clonotype has only a few counts. The V gene is TRBV4-1, the J gene TRBJ1-6; no firm D call. The CDR3 covers 15 residues. Trimming stripped 6 bases from V and 9 bases from J, with 18 bases between. Germline V CDR1 and CDR2: MGHRA, YSYEKL. CDR3 in DNA: TGCGCCAGCAGAAGGATCGACACTGTCGGTTCACCCCTCCACTTT. It yields the protein CASRRIDTVGSPLHF.

Concerning this clonotype: Relative to the germline gene, one junction end is altered; a read error may explain this. The CDR3 DNA reads TGCGCCAGCAGCTTGGGAGTCGGACAGCCGGGAAGATTC. Translation: CASSLGVGQPGRF. The rearrangement joins TRBV5-1 to TRBJ2-1; D perhaps matches TRBD1 (6 bases). This CDR3 spans 13 amino acids. Germline CDR1 is SGHRS and CDR2 is YFSETQ.

The chain has TRBV5-6 and TRBJ1-5, with D perhaps matching TRBD1 (6 bases). V shed 2 bases and J shed 6 bases, with 9 bases lying between them. The germline gives CDR1 SGHDT, CDR2 YYEEEE. The length of the CDR3 is 13 residues. The CDR3 here is CASSFEGGQPQHF. The CDR3 DNA is TGTGCCAGCAGCTTTGAGGGGGGTCAGCCCCAGCATTTT.

The chain recombines TRBV5-1 with TRBJ2-1, with TRBD1 as a possible D gene (6 bases). This CDR3 has 14 amino acids. The V end was cut by 3 bases, the J end by 8 bases, with 15 bases between. Per the germline V gene, CDR1 is SGHRS and CDR2 is YFSETQ. For the CDR3, the DNA is TGCGCCAGCAGCTGGACAGACCCTAGGTATGAGCAGTTCTTC. Protein sequence: CASSWTDPRYEQFF.

V gene TRBV20-1 combines with J gene TRBJ2-3, with 7 bases fitting TRBD2. The CDR3 is made up of 16 amino acids. Germline CDR1 and CDR2: DFQATT and SNEGSKA (reference sequence). The J segment lost 1 base and the V segment lost 0 bases, leaving 7 bases of the junction unmatched. As DNA, the CDR3 is TGCAGTGCTAGAGATCCGGCTAGCGGCCGCACAGATACGCAGTATTTT. It is translated as CSARDPASGRTDTQYF.

This clonotype was seen a few times. V and J are TRBV2 and TRBJ2-3; 8 bases match TRBD1. Unmatched junction bases numbered 7, after V lost 7 bases and J lost 4 bases. The CDR3 extends over 14 amino acids. Germline V gene data show CDR1 as SNHLY and CDR2 as FYNNEI. The CDR3 loop is CASKDRETSDTQYF. The CDR3 region has the DNA TGTGCCAGCAAGGACAGGGAAACATCAGATACGCAGTATTTT.

The J gene is TRBJ1-1, the V gene TRBV5-1; tentative D call: TRBD1 (5 bases). The V and J ends lost 0 bases and 6 bases respectively, with 9 bases between them. Germline CDR1 is SGHRS and CDR2 is YFSETQ. The CDR3 is made up of 13 amino acids. CDR3 protein: CASSLGARAEAFF. The CDR3 DNA reads as TGCGCCAGCAGCTTGGGTGCCAGGGCTGAAGCTTTCTTT.

The chain recombines TRBV7-2 with TRBJ2-1, with D maybe TRBD1 (5 bases). The CDR3 has 15 residues. The germline CDR1 and CDR2 sequences are SGHTA and FQGNSA. Trimming removed 5 bases at V and 6 bases at J, with 17 bases between. The CDR3 DNA reads as TGTGCCAGCAGCCCTCGGACGGCTCAGGGCAATGAGCAGTTCTTC. It specifies CASSPRTAQGNEQFF.

The chain is built from TRBV14 and TRBJ2-7, with 9 bases lining up with TRBD2. Per germline, CDR1 SGHDN and CDR2 FVKESK. This CDR3 is 16 amino acids long. After removal of 0 bases from V and 3 bases from J, the junction contained 6 bases not matched to a gene. CDR3: CASSQEGLAWGYEQYF. CDR3 coding DNA: TGTGCCAGCAGCCAAGAGGGACTAGCTTGGGGCTACGAGCAGTACTTC.

This clonotype was detected many times. V gene TRBV5-1 combines with J gene TRBJ1-1; D is unresolved. The length of the CDR3 is 13 residues. The ends were cut back, 2 bases at V and 0 bases at J, with 5 bases in the middle. The germline gives CDR1 SGHRS, CDR2 YFSETQ. The CDR3 nucleotides read TGCGCCAGCAGCTTAAATGTGAACACTGAAGCTTTCTTT. As protein: CASSLNVNTEAFF.